These 30 T cell receptor beta chains share one sample of origin, sequenced in a study of shared clonotypes between healthy human individuals. Profiling relied on immunoSEQ multiplex PCR, and the TCRdb table lists in-frame clones only, not all of them. Of 400,000 to 550,000 clones listed, 79% were seen once; the top ten hold about 12%. The sequenced material came from PBMCs. Source of these receptors: a woman aged 35 to 49 in good health. Some clones in this sample may be carry-over from other donors' samples.

The genes are TRBV10-3 and TRBJ2-3; D remains ambiguous. The germline V gene has CDR1 ENHRY and CDR2 SYGVKD. The V and J ends lost 4 bases and 4 bases respectively, with 12 bases between them. This CDR3 contains 14 residues. CDR3 bases: TGTGCCATCAGTGGTTTGGGTAAATCAGATACGCAGTATTTT. Its translation is CAISGLGKSDTQYF.

This clone was observed a single time. The chain recombines TRBV28 with TRBJ1-5; D call uncertain. The germline V gene encodes CDR1 MDHEN and CDR2 SYDVKM. The length of the CDR3 is 13 residues. Trimming shortened V by 5 bases and J by 5 bases, and 10 bases separated the two germline ends. This chain's CDR3 is CASSTAPYQPQHF. The DNA of the CDR3 is TGTGCCAGCAGTACCGCACCGTATCAGCCCCAGCATTTT.

The chain combines TRBV30 with TRBJ2-7; D gene ambiguous. Germline values: CDR1 GTSNPN, CDR2 SVGIG (reference sequence). V lost 2 bases and J 1 base, leaving 3 bases between the germline ends. The CDR3 is 11 amino acids. The CDR3 loop reads CAWSNSYEQYF. CDR3 bases: TGTGCCTGGAGTAATTCCTACGAGCAGTACTTC.

As for this clone: Other nucleotide sequences from this sample produce the same CDR3. V usage is TRBV5-1 and J usage is TRBJ2-5; 8 positions match TRBD1. V was clipped by 4 bases and J by 1 base; unmatched bases: 3. Germline CDR1 and CDR2: SGHRS and YFSETQ. The CDR3 loop spans 14 amino acids. CDR3 DNA: TGCGCCAGCAGCCTCGGACAGGGCCAAGAGACCCAGTACTTC. This translates into CASSLGQGQETQYF. The full variable domain, in which reference TRBV5-1 and TRBJ2-5 provide the parts outside the CDR3, is KAGVTQTPRYLIKTRGQQVTLSCSPISGHRSVSWYQQTPGQGLQFLFEYFSETQRNKGNFPGRFSGRQFSNSRSEMNVSTLELGDSALYLCASSLGQGQETQYFGPGTRLLVL.

DNA of the CDR3: TGTGCCAGTAGTGTGACAGGGGGCATGAACACTGAAGCTTTCTTT. It encodes CASSVTGGMNTEAFF. This sequence joins TRBV19 and TRBJ1-1; 10 nucleotides line up with TRBD1. The junction had 3 bases not matched to a gene; V was cut back by 5 bases and J by 0 bases. CDR1 and CDR2 (germline): LNHDA, SQIVND (reference sequence). The CDR3 totals 15 residues.

The chain links TRBV7-2 to TRBJ2-7; maybe TRBD2 (5 bases). The germline V gene encodes CDR1 SGHTA and CDR2 FQGNSA. V lost 5 bases, J lost 0 bases, and 17 bases lay in between. The CDR3 is 16 amino acids. The CDR3 DNA follows: TGTGCCAGCAGCCGCCCGGAGCGGATTAGCTCCTACGAGCAGTACTTC. It yields the protein CASSRPERISSYEQYF.

This sequence joins TRBV6-5 and TRBJ1-1; perhaps TRBD1 as D (5 bases). V lost 8 bases to trimming and J lost 7 bases, with 11 bases between them. The CDR3 consists of 11 residues. Germline V gene sequence: CDR1 MNHEY, CDR2 SVGAGI. DNA for the CDR3: TGTGCCAGCGGGATCGGGGGTGAAGCTTTCTTT. It encodes CASGIGGEAFF.

V gene TRBV27 combines with J gene TRBJ1-1, with 7 bases fitting TRBD1. Unmatched junction bases numbered 11, after V lost 5 bases and J lost 5 bases. Germline CDR1 and CDR2: MNHEY and SMNVEV (reference sequence). This CDR3 is 15 amino acids long. The CDR3 sequence: CASSPLQGTETEAFF. CDR3 in DNA: TGTGCCAGCAGTCCGCTACAGGGGACGGAGACTGAAGCTTTCTTT.

This clone was counted a few times. The chain joins TRBV2 to TRBJ1-1; D is ambiguous. The ends were cut back, 4 bases at V and 5 bases at J, with 11 bases in the middle. The CDR3 is made up of 13 amino acids. CDR1 SNHLY and CDR2 FYNNEI come from the germline V gene. CDR3 nucleotides: TGTGCCAGCAGTGCGGAGAGAGGGACTGAAGCTTTCTTT. Translating it yields CASSAERGTEAFF.

The genes are TRBV19 and TRBJ2-3; maybe TRBD2 (5 bases). Germline assignment: CDR1 LNHDA and CDR2 SQIVND (reference sequence). The CDR3 runs 13 residues. The V end lost 6 bases, the J end lost 2 bases, and 9 bases lay between the germline ends. Here the CDR3 reads CASRGRFTDTQYF. The DNA for the CDR3 is TGTGCCAGTAGGGGGAGATTCACAGATACGCAGTATTTT.

The chain couples TRBV19 to TRBJ1-5; 7 bases align to TRBD1. J lost 9 bases, V lost 8 bases, and 7 bases had no gene match. The CDR3 runs 12 residues. Germline-derived CDR1 and CDR2 are LNHDA and SQIVND (reference sequence). The CDR3 is CASVQGSGPQHF. The CDR3 DNA follows: TGTGCCAGTGTACAGGGGTCGGGGCCCCAGCATTTT.

This chain links TRBV2 with TRBJ1-4, with D perhaps matching TRBD1 (5 bases). V lost 2 bases, J lost 8 bases, and 15 bases lay in between. This CDR3 region has 15 residues. The germline gives CDR1 SNHLY, CDR2 FYNNEI. CDR3 DNA sequence: TGTGCCAGCAGTGAATATGGGCAGGGTGGCGAAAAACTGTTTTTT. Its translation is CASSEYGQGGEKLFF.

The sample holds one count of this clone. The same CDR3 can be traced to other DNA sequences in this sample. The chain links TRBV7-2 to TRBJ2-7; D is unresolved. V was shortened by 2 bases and J by 1 base, with 6 bases between the two germline ends. CDR1 and CDR2 (germline): SGHTA, FQGNSA. The CDR3 consists of 13 residues. The CDR3 region has the DNA TGTGCCAGCAGCTTAACCCCTTCCTACGAGCAGTACTTC. Its protein product is CASSLTPSYEQYF.

V gene TRBV5-1 combines with J gene TRBJ2-7; TRBD2 aligns across 11 bases. After removal of 4 bases from V and 2 bases from J, the junction contained 2 bases not matched to a gene. Looked up from germline, CDR1 is SGHRS and CDR2 is YFSETQ. The CDR3 is 14 amino acids. CDR3 region: CASSTGLAAYEQYF. The CDR3 DNA follows: TGCGCCAGCAGCACGGGACTAGCGGCCTACGAGCAGTACTTC.

This chain joins TRBV9 and TRBJ2-1; no definite D call. The ends were cut back, 0 bases at V and 1 base at J, with 14 bases in the middle. From germline, CDR1 is SGDLS and CDR2 YYNGEE. The CDR3 sequence is 17 residues long. The CDR3 spells CASSVAPTTGSYNEQFF. In DNA, the CDR3 is TGTGCCAGCAGCGTAGCCCCAACGACCGGGTCCTACAATGAGCAGTTCTTC.

In the case of this clone: The same CDR3 arises from other DNA sequences in this sample as well. The chain couples TRBV5-4 to TRBJ2-7; 7 bases are shared with TRBD2. This CDR3 has 13 residues. Germline V CDR1 and CDR2: SGHNT, YYREEE (reference sequence). Trimming took 2 bases from V and 2 from J; bases not matched to a gene: 1. The chain's CDR3 is CASSFSGTYEQYF. The DNA of the CDR3 is TGTGCCAGCAGCTTCAGCGGGACCTACGAGCAGTACTTC.

This clone has a handful of counts. CDR3 DNA: TGTGCCAGCTCACCAGGTAACACGGGAAAGAACACTGAAGCTTTCTTT. Translating gives CASSPGNTGKNTEAFF. J is TRBJ1-1 and V is TRBV18; unclear D gene. V lost 2 bases to trimming and J lost 1 base, with 14 bases between them. The CDR3 runs to 16 residues. Germline-derived CDR1 and CDR2 are KGHSH and LQKENI.

As regards this clone: Its ends do not fully match the called genes, so a read error is possible. The chain employs TRBV6-6 and TRBJ2-1, with 8 bases that match TRBD2. The CDR3 is made up of 16 amino acids. Looked up from germline, CDR1 is MNHNY and CDR2 is SVGAGI (reference sequence). The CDR3 sequence: CASSWTSPSSDNEQFF. CDR3 in DNA: TGTGCCAGCAGTTGGACTAGCCCCTCCTCCGACAATGAGCAGTTCTTC.

CDR3 DNA sequence: TGTGCCAGCAGTTACTCGGGGGTCCAAGAGACCCAGTACTTC. Encoded protein: CASSYSGVQETQYF. This sequence joins TRBV6-6 and TRBJ2-5, with D possibly called TRBD1 or TRBD2 (5 bases each). The ends were cut back, 0 bases at V and 1 base at J, with 6 bases in the middle. The CDR3 spans 14 residues. CDR1 is MNHNY, CDR2 SVGAGI, per germline (reference sequence).

The chain employs TRBV29-1 and TRBJ1-1; D gene ambiguous. V shed 4 bases and J shed 2 bases, with 8 bases lying between them. This CDR3 has 12 amino acids. Germline CDR1 and CDR2: SQVTM and ANQGSEA. CDR3: CSVGARNTEAFF. The CDR3 nucleotides are TGCAGCGTTGGGGCCAGAAACACTGAAGCTTTCTTT.

This clone appeared once. The junction shows a germline mismatch at one end, possibly a read error. This chain joins TRBV7-8 and TRBJ2-1; TRBD2 matches 8 bases. This CDR3 is 12 amino acids long. CDR1 is SGHVS and CDR2 is FQNEAQ in the germline V gene. The CDR3 reads CASSGTGTSRVF. In nucleotides, the CDR3 is TGTGCCAGCAGCGGAACCGGGACTAGTCGGGTCTTC.

The chain has TRBV6-4 and TRBJ2-2; 10 bases agree with TRBD2. The V gene end was trimmed by 9 bases and the J gene end by 2 bases; junction bases not matched to a gene: 12. The CDR3 loop spans 17 amino acids. Germline V gene data show CDR1 as MRHNA and CDR2 as SNTAGT. This CDR3 reads CARGGLARILNTGELFF. In DNA form, the CDR3 reads TGTGCCAGGGGGGGACTAGCGCGCATCTTAAACACCGGGGAGCTGTTTTTT.

This clone was seen only a few times. The V call is TRBV4-2, the J call TRBJ2-5, with D perhaps given as TRBD1 or TRBD2 (5 bases each). Germline-derived CDR1 and CDR2 are LGHNA and YNFKEQ. Trimming stripped 5 bases from V and 2 bases from J, with 12 bases between. CDR3 size: 14 residues. The CDR3 loop reads CASSRRDQQETQYF. CDR3 sequence (DNA): TGTGCCAGCAGCAGACGGGACCAGCAAGAGACCCAGTACTTC.

This clone is a singleton in its sample. The V call is TRBV9, the J call TRBJ2-2, with 10 bases matching TRBD1. The CDR3 is 15 amino acids. Germline lookup yields CDR1 SGDLS and CDR2 YYNGEE. V was clipped by 3 bases and J by 5 bases; unmatched bases: 4. CDR3 sequence (DNA): TGTGCCAGCAGCGCGGGACAGGGGTCGACCGGGGAGCTGTTTTTT. Translation gives CASSAGQGSTGELFF.

This clone was observed a few times. The CDR3 loop reads CASSLDRGREQFF. In nucleotides, the CDR3 is TGTGCCAGCAGCTTAGACAGGGGGCGGGAGCAGTTCTTC. The J gene is TRBJ2-1, the V gene TRBV7-3; 10 bases are shared with TRBD1. Germline loops: CDR1 SGHTA, CDR2 FQGTGA. The CDR3 is made up of 13 amino acids. V dropped 2 bases and J dropped 10; count of bases not matched to a gene: 2.

The V call is TRBV19, the J call TRBJ2-3, with D uncertain. With 10 bases removed from V and 4 bases from J, the gap between germline ends came to 15 bases. This CDR3 is built from 13 residues. The germline gives CDR1 LNHDA, CDR2 SQIVND (reference sequence). The CDR3 DNA reads TGTGCCACCAGTTCGCCCGGAGCAGATACGCAGTATTTT. Protein sequence: CATSSPGADTQYF. Full variable domain (rest looked up from reference TRBV19 and TRBJ2-3): DGGITQSPKYLFRKEGQNVTLSCEQNLNHDAMYWYRQDPGQGLRLIYYSQIVNDFQKGDIAEGYSVSREKKESFPLTVTSAQKNPTAFYLCATSSPGADTQYFGPGTRLTVL.

V gene TRBV19 combines with J gene TRBJ1-1; 9 bases line up with TRBD1. V trimming: 3 bases; J trimming: 2 bases; junction bases outside the gene matches: 7. The CDR3 loop spans 16 amino acids. CDR1 is LNHDA, CDR2 SQIVND, per germline (reference sequence). CDR3 loop: CASSMGTGRRNTEAFF. In DNA form, the CDR3 reads TGTGCCAGTAGTATGGGGACAGGGAGGCGAAACACTGAAGCTTTCTTT.

The chain employs TRBV9 and TRBJ2-7; D is unresolved. The CDR3 extends over 16 amino acids. V was shortened by 0 bases and J by 5 bases, with 18 bases between the two germline ends. Germline lookup yields CDR1 SGDLS and CDR2 YYNGEE. This CDR3 reads CASSVAPPGDKNEQYF. The CDR3, as DNA: TGTGCCAGCAGCGTAGCCCCCCCCGGAGATAAGAACGAGCAGTACTTC.

The rearrangement uses TRBV7-3 and TRBJ2-1; TRBD2 aligns across 7 bases. Germline-derived CDR1 and CDR2 are SGHTA and FQGTGA. V dropped 7 bases and J dropped 7; count of bases not matched to a gene: 7. The CDR3 covers 13 residues. The CDR3 DNA follows: TGTGCCAGCAAGGGACCGGGAGGAAATGAGCAGTTCTTC. It translates to CASKGPGGNEQFF.

This rearrangement joins TRBV5-1 to TRBJ2-2; TRBD1 or TRBD2 may be the D gene (5 bases each). Trimming took 1 base from V and 1 from J, leaving 11 bases between them. The CDR3 is 16 residues long. Per the germline V gene, CDR1 is SGHRS and CDR2 is YFSETQ. The CDR3 reads CASSLRQRGNTGELFF. CDR3 nucleotides: TGCGCCAGCAGCTTGCGACAGAGGGGGAACACCGGGGAGCTGTTTTTT. Variable domain in full (rest from reference TRBV5-1 and TRBJ2-2): KAGVTQTPRYLIKTRGQQVTLSCSPISGHRSVSWYQQTPGQGLQFLFEYFSETQRNKGNFPGRFSGRQFSNSRSEMNVSTLELGDSALYLCASSLRQRGNTGELFFGEGSRLTVL.